This TCR beta chain was found in a study of a mutant IDH1 vaccine in newly diagnosed glioma. CDR1 is SGDLS, CDR2 YYNGEE, per germline. With 0 bases clipped from V and 2 bases from J, the junction kept 4 bases outside the gene matches. The CDR3 has 15 amino acids. Assay: immunoSEQ multiplex PCR; the TCRdb copy retains only in-frame clones and omits some. The top ten hold 3% to 4% of the sample, which has around 56,000 clones, roughly four fifths seen once. Comment on this clone: Its antigen is unidentified.

The time point is: week 5, during vaccination. Every single dose of the vaccine, 300 ug of mutant IDH1 20-mer peptide, came with topical imiquimod. Specimen: PBMCs, collected from a glioma patient whose treatment included an IDH1 peptide vaccine. V usage is TRBV9 and J usage is TRBJ2-7; 8 bases align to TRBD2. The clonotype comes from a man aged 30 to 39 with glioma. The CDR3 loop reads CASSVAPGGAYEQYF. The CDR3 region has the DNA TGTGCCAGCAGCGTAGCCCCGGGGGGGGCCTACGAGCAGTACTTC.